Listed here are 16 T cell receptor beta chains from one sample, sequenced in a study of blood T cell repertoires in COVID-19. Libraries were prepared by immunoSEQ multiplex PCR; TCRdb keeps only in-frame clonotypes and omits some of them. Here the sample spans approximately 160,000 clones, 75% to 85% being singletons. Specimen: peripheral blood. Receptors were obtained from a human donor in a cohort sampled during active COVID-19.

The gene calls are TRBV9 and TRBJ2-7; 14 nucleotides line up with TRBD2. Per germline, CDR1 SGDLS and CDR2 YYNGEE. V shed 0 bases, J shed 3 bases, and the junction held 8 bases outside the gene matches. CDR3 length equals 18 residues. CDR3 sequence: CASSVERQTSGRGYEQYF. The CDR3 nucleotides are TGTGCCAGCAGCGTAGAACGGCAGACTAGCGGGAGGGGCTACGAGCAGTACTTC.

The gene calls are TRBV28 and TRBJ1-4; possible D gene TRBD1, 5 bases. V was clipped by 8 bases and J by 0 bases, with 10 bases between them. Germline V gene sequence: CDR1 MDHEN, CDR2 SYDVKM. The CDR3 sequence is 14 residues long. CDR3 in DNA: TGTGCCAGCGCGGGGACTTCAACTAATGAAAAACTGTTTTTT. As protein: CASAGTSTNEKLFF.

The CDR3 bases are TGCGCCAGCAGTGAACCGGGACAGGGGGCTTACGAGCAGTACTTC. The encoded protein is CASSEPGQGAYEQYF. The V gene is TRBV10-2, the J gene TRBJ2-7; 12 bases map to TRBD1. Per germline, CDR1 WSHSY and CDR2 SAAADI. V gave up 3 bases and J gave up 4 bases; unmatched junction bases: 4. The CDR3 consists of 15 residues.

This clone was counted at least ten times. J is TRBJ2-7 and V is TRBV10-2; D may be TRBD2 (7 bases). The germline CDR1 and CDR2 sequences are WSHSY and SAAADI. V lost 3 bases and J 6 bases, leaving 24 bases between the germline ends. The CDR3 is 17 amino acids. CDR3 nucleotide sequence: TGCGCCAGCAGTGATTGGTCGGTTCGGGGGGCCAACACCGAGCAGTACTTC. Translation: CASSDWSVRGANTEQYF.

Worth noting for this clone: The junction departs from germline at one end; a sequencing error may be responsible. The V and J genes are TRBV7-7 and TRBJ2-1; D is possibly TRBD2 (5 bases). The CDR3 spans 12 residues. Germline CDR1 reads SSHAT; CDR2 reads FNYEAQ (reference sequence). DNA for the CDR3: TGTGCTAGCAGCCACCAGTCGGGAGAGCAGTTCTTC. Amino acid sequence: CASSHQSGEQFF.

This clone was seen a few times. The V call is TRBV28, the J call TRBJ1-6; TRBD1 matches at 7 bases. The CDR3 sequence is 14 residues long. The ends lost 6 bases at V and 7 bases at J; junction bases unmatched: 6. Germline V lookup: CDR1 MDHEN, CDR2 SYDVKM. The chain's CDR3 is CASRPGTANSPLHF. Here the CDR3 DNA reads TGTGCCAGCAGGCCCGGGACAGCCAATTCACCCCTCCACTTT.

The rearrangement links TRBV19 to TRBJ2-7; D possibly corresponds to TRBD2 (6 bases). Germline loops: CDR1 LNHDA, CDR2 SQIVND (reference sequence). The CDR3 runs to 15 residues. V lost 0 bases and J 2 bases, leaving 11 bases between the germline ends. Here the CDR3 reads CASSIDPEGTYEQYF. Written as DNA, the CDR3 is TGTGCCAGTAGTATAGATCCGGAGGGGACCTACGAGCAGTACTTC. Supplemented by reference TRBV19 and TRBJ2-7, the full variable domain reads DGGITQSPKYLFRKEGQNVTLSCEQNLNHDAMYWYRQDPGQGLRLIYYSQIVNDFQKGDIAEGYSVSREKKESFPLTVTSAQKNPTAFYLCASSIDPEGTYEQYFGPGTRLTVT.

The J gene is TRBJ2-2, the V gene TRBV24-1, with a possible D match to TRBD2 (6 bases). Germline-derived CDR1 and CDR2 are KGHDR and SFDVKD. Trimming removed 5 bases from V and 5 bases from J, with 11 bases in between. This CDR3 spans 14 amino acids. In DNA, the CDR3 is TGTGCCACCAGTGCCCGGGAGAGAACCGGGGAGCTGTTTTTT. This codes for CATSARERTGELFF.

V gene TRBV5-1 combines with J gene TRBJ2-2; D is ambiguous. CDR3 size: 14 residues. V gave up 6 bases and J gave up 5 bases, with 14 bases separating them. Germline CDR1 and CDR2: SGHRS and YFSETQ. The CDR3 here is CASTFTSVTGELFF. The CDR3 nucleotides are TGCGCCAGCACCTTTACATCCGTGACCGGGGAGCTGTTTTTT.

The rearrangement links TRBV19 to TRBJ2-1; TRBD2 aligns across 13 bases. The J segment lost 8 bases and the V segment lost 8 bases, leaving 9 bases of the junction unmatched. Germline V CDR1 and CDR2: LNHDA, SQIVND (reference sequence). This CDR3 has 15 amino acids. The CDR3 here is CASEKGLAGVYEQFF. DNA of the CDR3: TGTGCCAGTGAAAAAGGACTAGCGGGAGTCTATGAGCAGTTCTTC.

The CDR3: CATSGTAGDTQYF. CDR3 coding DNA: TGTGCCACCAGCGGAACAGCGGGAGATACGCAGTATTTT. The chain carries TRBV15 and TRBJ2-3; D may be TRBD2 (6 bases). The CDR3 extends over 13 amino acids. The germline V gene has CDR1 LNHNV and CDR2 YYDKDF (reference sequence). V gave up 5 bases and J gave up 5 bases, with 11 bases separating them.

The V call is TRBV5-5, the J call TRBJ1-5, with 8 bases that match TRBD1. V was clipped by 4 bases and J by 1 base; unmatched bases: 4. The V gene's germline CDR1 is SGHKS and CDR2 YYEKEE (reference sequence). The CDR3 runs 15 residues. The CDR3 region has the DNA TGTGCCAGCAGCCTGACAGGGGTGAGCAATCAGCCCCAGCATTTT. It specifies CASSLTGVSNQPQHF.

The chain has TRBV15 and TRBJ2-3, with TRBD2 identical over 8 bases. V lost 0 bases, J lost 5 bases, and 4 bases stayed unmatched. This CDR3 is 15 amino acids long. Germline CDR1 is LNHNV and CDR2 is YYDKDF (reference sequence). The CDR3 spells CATSRDGRAGDTQYF. The CDR3 coding sequence is TGTGCCACCAGCAGAGACGGGAGGGCAGGAGATACGCAGTATTTT.

The chain has TRBV5-4 and TRBJ2-2; D unresolved. The germline V gene encodes CDR1 SGHNT and CDR2 YYREEE (reference sequence). Trimming left V 2 bases short and J 6 bases short, with 5 bases between. CDR3 length equals 12 residues. The CDR3 DNA sequence: TGTGCCAGCAGCTTCGTCGCCGGGGAGCTGTTTTTT. Translated, it gives CASSFVAGELFF.

This sequence joins TRBV2 and TRBJ2-1; 13 bases map to TRBD2. Germline trimming cut 8 bases from V and 3 bases from J; bases unmatched to any gene: 4. CDR3 length equals 15 residues. Germline assignment: CDR1 SNHLY and CDR2 FYNNEI. The CDR3 DNA reads TGTGCCAGCGGACGGACTAGCGGGAGCTACAATGAGCAGTTCTTC. Its translation is CASGRTSGSYNEQFF. The variable domain in full, completed from reference TRBV2 and TRBJ2-1, reads EPEVTQTPSHQVTQMGQEVILRCVPISNHLYFYWYRQILGQKVEFLVSFYNNEISEKSEIFDDQFSVERPDGSNFTLKIRSTKLEDSAMYFCASGRTSGSYNEQFFGPGTRLTVL.

The V and J genes are TRBV18 and TRBJ2-7; D is possibly TRBD2 (6 bases). Between the trimmed V and J ends, which lost 7 bases and 2 bases, there was a span of 12 bases. The germline V gene encodes CDR1 KGHSH and CDR2 LQKENI. The CDR3 covers 13 residues. DNA for the CDR3: TGTGCCAGCTTCCGGGACTGGACCTACGAGCAGTACTTC. This translates into CASFRDWTYEQYF. The variable domain in full, with the rest retrieved from reference TRBV18 and TRBJ2-7, is NAGVMQNPRHLVRRRGQEARLRCSPMKGHSHVYWYRQLPEEGLKFMVYLQKENIIDESGMPKERFSAEFPKEGPSILRIQQVVRGDSAAYFCASFRDWTYEQYFGPGTRLTVT.